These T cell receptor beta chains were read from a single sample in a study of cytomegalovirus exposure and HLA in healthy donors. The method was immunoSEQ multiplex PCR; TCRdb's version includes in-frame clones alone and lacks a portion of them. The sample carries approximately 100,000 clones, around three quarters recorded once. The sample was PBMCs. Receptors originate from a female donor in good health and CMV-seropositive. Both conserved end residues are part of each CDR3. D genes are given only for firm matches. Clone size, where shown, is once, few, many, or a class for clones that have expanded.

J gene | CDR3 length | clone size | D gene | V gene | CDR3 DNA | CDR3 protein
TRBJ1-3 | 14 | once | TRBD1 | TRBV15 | TGTGCCACCAGCAGTCGGACAGGGGCAAACACCATATATTTT | CATSSRTGANTIYF
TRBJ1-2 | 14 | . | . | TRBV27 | TGTGCCAGCAGTTCCCCCGGGGCTAACTATGGCTACACCTTC | CASSSPGANYGYTF
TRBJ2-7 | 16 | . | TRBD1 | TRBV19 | TGTGCCAGTAGTATAGTTCTCGGGACAGGGGCCAACGAGCAGTACTTC | CASSIVLGTGANEQYF
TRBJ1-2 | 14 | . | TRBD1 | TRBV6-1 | TGTGCCAGCAGTGAACAGGGGGCGAACTATGGCTACACCTTC | CASSEQGANYGYTF
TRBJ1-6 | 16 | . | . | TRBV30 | TGTGCCTGGAGGGATTATCGGGACTCCTATAATTCACCCCTCCACTTT | CAWRDYRDSYNSPLHF
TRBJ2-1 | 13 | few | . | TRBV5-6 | TGTGCCAGCAGCTTGGCCAGCTACAATGAGCAGTTCTTC | CASSLASYNEQFF
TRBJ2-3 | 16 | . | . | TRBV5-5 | TGTGCCAGCATCCGAACGGGACTCCCTAGCACAGATACGCAGTATTTT | CASIRTGLPSTDTQYF
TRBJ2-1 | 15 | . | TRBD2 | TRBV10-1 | TGCGCCAGCAGTGATAGACTAGCGGGAAACAATGAGCAGTTCTTC | CASSDRLAGNNEQFF
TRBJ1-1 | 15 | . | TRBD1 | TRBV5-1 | TGCGCCAGCAGCTTTCGGACAGGGCTTTCCACTGAAGCTTTCTTT | CASSFRTGLSTEAFF
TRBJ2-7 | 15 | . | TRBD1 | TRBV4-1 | TGCGCCAGCAGCCCCGGGACAGGTTACTCTGGCGAGCAGTACTTC | CASSPGTGYSGEQYF
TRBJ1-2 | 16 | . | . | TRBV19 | TGTGCCAGTAGTATCGGGGGAGTAGTGAGAAGCTATGGCTACACCTTC | CASSIGGVVRSYGYTF
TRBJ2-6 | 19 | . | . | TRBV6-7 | TGTGCCAGCAGTTACTCGGGCAGGGGAACGAAGTATGGGGCCAACGGCCTGACTTTC | CASSYSGRGTKYGANGLTF
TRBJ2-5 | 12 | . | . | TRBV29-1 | TGCAGCGCTTATGGGGAGGTTGAGACCCAGTACTTC | CSAYGEVETQYF
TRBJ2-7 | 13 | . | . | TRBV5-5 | TGTGCCAGCAGCTTGACTAGGGTATACGAGCAGTACTTC | CASSLTRVYEQYF
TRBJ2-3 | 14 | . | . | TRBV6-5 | TGTGCCAGCAGTGAGACAGGAAGGAGAGATACGCAGTATTTT | CASSETGRRDTQYF
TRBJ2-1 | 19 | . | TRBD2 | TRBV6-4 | TGTGCCAGCAGTGACCCCGAATGGGCTAGCGGGGGGAAGGGTAATGAGCAGTTCTTC | CASSDPEWASGGKGNEQFF
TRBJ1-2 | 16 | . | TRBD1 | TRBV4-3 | TGCGCCAGCAGCCCGGGGACAGGACTTACTAACTATGGCTACACCTTC | CASSPGTGLTNYGYTF
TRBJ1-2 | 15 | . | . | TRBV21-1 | TGTGCCAGCAGCAAGCCAGGGGCCACTAACTATGGCTACACCTTC | CASSKPGATNYGYTF
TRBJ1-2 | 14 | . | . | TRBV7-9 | TGTGCCAGCAGCCGGGGGGAGGTGGGCTATGGCTACACCTTC | CASSRGEVGYGYTF
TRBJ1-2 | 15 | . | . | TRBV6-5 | TGTGCCAGCAGGATTACAGGGCTTTCTAACTATGGCTACACCTTC | CASRITGLSNYGYTF
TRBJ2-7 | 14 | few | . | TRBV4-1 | TGCGCCAGCAGCCAAGAAAGACAGACAGTCGAGCAGTACTTC | CASSQERQTVEQYF
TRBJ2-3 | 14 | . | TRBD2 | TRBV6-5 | TGTGCCAGCAGGATAGCGGGAGTGTCGGATACGCAGTATTTT | CASRIAGVSDTQYF
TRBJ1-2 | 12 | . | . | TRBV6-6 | TGTGCCAGCAGCCTATCACAGGGCGGCTACACCTTC | CASSLSQGGYTF
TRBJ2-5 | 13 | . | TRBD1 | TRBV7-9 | TGTGCCATGAGACAGGGCGCACAAGAGACCCAGTACTTC | CAMRQGAQETQYF
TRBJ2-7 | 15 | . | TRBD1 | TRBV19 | TGTGCCAGTAGTATTTGGGGACAGGGGTCCTACGAGCAGTACTTC | CASSIWGQGSYEQYF
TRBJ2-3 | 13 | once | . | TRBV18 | TGTGCCAGCTCACCTGACATCACAGATACGCAGTATTTT | CASSPDITDTQYF
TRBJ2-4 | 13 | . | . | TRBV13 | TGTGCCAGCAGCTTAAGAGGGGCGGACAGTCAGTACTTC | CASSLRGADSQYF
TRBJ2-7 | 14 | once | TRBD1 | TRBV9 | TGTGCCAGCAGCCCCCAGACAGGGGGAAACGAGCAGTACTTC | CASSPQTGGNEQYF
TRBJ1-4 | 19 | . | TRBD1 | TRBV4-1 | TGCGCCAGCAGCCTCAAACAGGGGGCCGCCGAGCCAACTAATGAAAAACTGTTTTTT | CASSLKQGAAEPTNEKLFF
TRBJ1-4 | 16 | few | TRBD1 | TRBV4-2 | TGTGCCAGCAGCCAAGATCGCGGGACAGGGAGGGAAAAACTGTTTTTT | CASSQDRGTGREKLFF
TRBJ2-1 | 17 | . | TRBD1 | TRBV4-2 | TGTGCCAGCAGCCAAGAAGGGACAGGGGTTTGGGGCAATGAGCAGTTCTTC | CASSQEGTGVWGNEQFF
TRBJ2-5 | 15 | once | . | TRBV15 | TGTGCCACCAGCAGAGATCGTTTGGCAGAAGAGACCCAGTACTTC | CATSRDRLAEETQYF
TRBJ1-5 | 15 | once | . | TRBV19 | TGTGCCAGTAGTCCTCAGGGAAACCTCAATCAGCCCCAGCATTTT | CASSPQGNLNQPQHF
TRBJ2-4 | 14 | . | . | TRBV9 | TGTGCCAGCAGCGTGGGCAGTGGGAAAAACATTCAGTACTTC | CASSVGSGKNIQYF
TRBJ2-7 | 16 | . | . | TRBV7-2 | TGTGCCAGCAGCGTTGGCACAGTTCCAGTTCTCTACGAGCAGTACTTC | CASSVGTVPVLYEQYF
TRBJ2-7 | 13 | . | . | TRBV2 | TGTGCCAGGTCTAGGTCGTTGTCGGACGAGCAGTACTTC | CARSRSLSDEQYF
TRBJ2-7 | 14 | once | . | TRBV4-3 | TGCGCCAGCAGCAGTTCAGAGGCGGGGCACGAGCAGTACTTC | CASSSSEAGHEQYF
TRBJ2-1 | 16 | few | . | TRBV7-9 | TGTTCCAGCAGCCCGTGGATCGGGAGTGTCAACAATGAGCAGTTCTTC | CSSSPWIGSVNNEQFF
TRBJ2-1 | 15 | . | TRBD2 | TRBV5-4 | TGTGCCAGCAGCTGGGGGGTGGCGGGGGACAATGAGCAGTTCTTC | CASSWGVAGDNEQFF
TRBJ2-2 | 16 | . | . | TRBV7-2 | TGTGCCAGCAGCTTAGAGGCGGGAAGGAACACCGGGGAGCTGTTTTTT | CASSLEAGRNTGELFF
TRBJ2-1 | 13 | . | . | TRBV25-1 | TGTGCCAGCGCCCTCCCAGGGGGGAAGGAGCAGTTCTTC | CASALPGGKEQFF